This T cell receptor (beta chain) was observed in a study of neurological immune-mediated disorders. Each CDR3 protein gets one entry after TCRdb re-called the 5' RACE reads with MiXCR. The sample lists around 50,000 distinct CDR3 sequences; roughly 17% were seen once. This clonotype was seen many times. The CDR3 runs 15 residues. With 1 base removed from V and 2 bases from J, the gap between germline ends came to 9 bases. The germline CDR1 and CDR2 sequences are SGHRS and YFSETQ. The receptor comes from a man aged 60 to 75 in good health. This rearrangement joins TRBV5-1 to TRBJ2-2, with a tentative D call TRBD2 (7 bases). Sequencing used PBMCs. The DNA for the CDR3 is TGCGCCAGCAGCTTGAGGGGGGGAAACACCGGGGAGCTGTTTTTT. It yields the protein CASSLRGGNTGELFF.